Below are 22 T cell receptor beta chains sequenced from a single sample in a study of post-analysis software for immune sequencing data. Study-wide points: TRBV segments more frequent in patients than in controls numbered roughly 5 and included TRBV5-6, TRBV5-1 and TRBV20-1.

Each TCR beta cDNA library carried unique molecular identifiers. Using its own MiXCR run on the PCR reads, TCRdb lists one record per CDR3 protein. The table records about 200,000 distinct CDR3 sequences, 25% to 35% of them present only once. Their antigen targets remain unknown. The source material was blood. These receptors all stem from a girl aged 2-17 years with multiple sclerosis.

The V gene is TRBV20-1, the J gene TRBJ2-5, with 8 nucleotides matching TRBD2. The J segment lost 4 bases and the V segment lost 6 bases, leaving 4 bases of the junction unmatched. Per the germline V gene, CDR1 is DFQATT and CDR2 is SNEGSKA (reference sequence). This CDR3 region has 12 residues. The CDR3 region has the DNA TGCAGTGCGGAAGCGGGGGTAGAGACCCAGTACTTC. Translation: CSAEAGVETQYF.

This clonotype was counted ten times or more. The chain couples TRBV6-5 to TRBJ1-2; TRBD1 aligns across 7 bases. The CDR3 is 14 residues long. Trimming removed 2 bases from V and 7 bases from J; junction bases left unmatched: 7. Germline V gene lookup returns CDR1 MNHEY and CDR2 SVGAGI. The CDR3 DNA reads TGTGCCAGCAGTTACACCTCAGGGGGTGGTGGCTACACCTTC. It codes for CASSYTSGGGGYTF.

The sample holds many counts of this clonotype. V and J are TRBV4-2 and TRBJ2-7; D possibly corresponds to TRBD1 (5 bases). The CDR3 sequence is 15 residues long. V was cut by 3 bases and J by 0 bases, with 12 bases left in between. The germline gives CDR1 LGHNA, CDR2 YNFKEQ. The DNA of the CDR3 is TGTGCCAGCAGCCACACACAGGAGTCCTCCTACGAGCAGTACTTC. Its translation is CASSHTQESSYEQYF.

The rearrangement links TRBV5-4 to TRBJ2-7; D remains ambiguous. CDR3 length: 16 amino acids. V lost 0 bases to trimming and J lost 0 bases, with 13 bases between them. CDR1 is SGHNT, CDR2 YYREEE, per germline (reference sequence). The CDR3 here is CASSLEGYGDSYEQYF. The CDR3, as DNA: TGTGCCAGCAGCTTGGAGGGTTATGGGGACTCCTACGAGCAGTACTTC.

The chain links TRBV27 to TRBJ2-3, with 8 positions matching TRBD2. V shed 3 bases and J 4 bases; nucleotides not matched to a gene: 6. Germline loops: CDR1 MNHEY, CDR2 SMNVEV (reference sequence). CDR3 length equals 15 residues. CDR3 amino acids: CASSFTAGAADTQYF. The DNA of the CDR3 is TGTGCCAGCAGTTTTACAGCGGGAGCTGCAGATACGCAGTATTTT.

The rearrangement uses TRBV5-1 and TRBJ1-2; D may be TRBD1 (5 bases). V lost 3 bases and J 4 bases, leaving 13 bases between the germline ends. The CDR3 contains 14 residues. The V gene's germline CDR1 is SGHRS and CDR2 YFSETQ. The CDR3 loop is CASSWGTTAYGYTF. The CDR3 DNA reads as TGCGCCAGCAGCTGGGGGACGACGGCCTATGGCTACACCTTC.

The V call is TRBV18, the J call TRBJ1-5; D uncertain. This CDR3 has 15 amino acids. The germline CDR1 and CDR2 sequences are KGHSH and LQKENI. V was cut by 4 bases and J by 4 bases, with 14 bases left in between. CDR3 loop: CASSLTTLGNQPQHF. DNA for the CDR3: TGTGCCAGCTCACTAACCACTTTAGGAAATCAGCCCCAGCATTTT.

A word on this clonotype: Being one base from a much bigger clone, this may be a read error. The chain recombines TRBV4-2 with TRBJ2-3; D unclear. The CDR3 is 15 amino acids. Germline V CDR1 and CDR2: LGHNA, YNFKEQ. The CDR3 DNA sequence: TGTGCCGGCAGCCAAGATTCGGCTAGCACAGATACGCAGTATTTT. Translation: CAGSQDSASTDTQYF.

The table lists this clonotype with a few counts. As DNA, the CDR3 is TGTGCCAGCAGCTTAGCCGCGGGGGGGGATGAGCAGTTCTTC. This encodes CASSLAAGGDEQFF. V and J are TRBV7-9 and TRBJ2-1, with 9 bases matching TRBD2. CDR1 and CDR2 from the germline V gene are SEHNR and FQNEAQ (reference sequence). J gave up 8 bases and V 0 bases, and 2 bases lay outside the gene matches. The CDR3 spans 14 residues.

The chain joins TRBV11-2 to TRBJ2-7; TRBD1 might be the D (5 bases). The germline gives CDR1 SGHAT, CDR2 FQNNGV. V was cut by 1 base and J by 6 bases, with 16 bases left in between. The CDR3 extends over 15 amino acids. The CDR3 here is CASSLGGQSKGEQYF. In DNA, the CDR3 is TGTGCCAGCAGCTTAGGGGGCCAGTCAAAGGGCGAGCAGTACTTC. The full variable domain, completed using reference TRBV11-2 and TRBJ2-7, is EAGVAQSPRYKIIEKRQSVAFWCNPISGHATLYWYQQILGQGPKLLIQFQNNGVVDDSQLPKDRFSAERLKGVDSTLKIQPAKLEDSAVYLCASSLGGQSKGEQYFGPGTRLTVT.

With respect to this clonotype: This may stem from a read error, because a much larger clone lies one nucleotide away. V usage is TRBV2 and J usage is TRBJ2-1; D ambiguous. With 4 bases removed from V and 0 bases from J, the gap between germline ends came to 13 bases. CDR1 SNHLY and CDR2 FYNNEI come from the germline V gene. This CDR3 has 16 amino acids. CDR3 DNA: TGTGCCAGCAGTGTCCGCAAGGCTGGCTCCTACAATGAGCAGTTCTTC. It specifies CASSVRKAGSYNEQFF.

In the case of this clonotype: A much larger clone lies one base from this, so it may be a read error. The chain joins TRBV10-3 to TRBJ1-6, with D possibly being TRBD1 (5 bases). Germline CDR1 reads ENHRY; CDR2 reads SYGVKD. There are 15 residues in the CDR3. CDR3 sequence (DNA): TGTGCCATCAGTGAGTCCGGTAGGGGAAGTTCACCCCCCCACTTT. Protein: CAISESGRGSSPPHF.

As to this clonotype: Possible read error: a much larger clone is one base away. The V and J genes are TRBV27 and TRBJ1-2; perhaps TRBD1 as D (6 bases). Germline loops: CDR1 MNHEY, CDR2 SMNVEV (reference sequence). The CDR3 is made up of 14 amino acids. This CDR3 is CDSSLSYRAYGYTF. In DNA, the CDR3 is TGTGACAGCAGTTTATCGTACAGGGCCTATGGCTACACCTTC.

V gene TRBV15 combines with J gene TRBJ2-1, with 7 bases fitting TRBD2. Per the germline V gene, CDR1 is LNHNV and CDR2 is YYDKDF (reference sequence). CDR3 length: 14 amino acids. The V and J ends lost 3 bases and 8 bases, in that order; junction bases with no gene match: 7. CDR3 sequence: CATSRVSSGHEQFF. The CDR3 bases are TGTGCCACCAGCAGGGTTAGTAGCGGGCATGAGCAGTTCTTC.

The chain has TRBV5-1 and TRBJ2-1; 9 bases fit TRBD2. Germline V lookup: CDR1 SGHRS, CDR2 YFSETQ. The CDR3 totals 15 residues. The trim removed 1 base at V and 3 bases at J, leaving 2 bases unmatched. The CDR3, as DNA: TGCGCCAGCAGCTTGAAAGCGGGAGGCTACAATGAGCAGTTCTTC. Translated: CASSLKAGGYNEQFF.

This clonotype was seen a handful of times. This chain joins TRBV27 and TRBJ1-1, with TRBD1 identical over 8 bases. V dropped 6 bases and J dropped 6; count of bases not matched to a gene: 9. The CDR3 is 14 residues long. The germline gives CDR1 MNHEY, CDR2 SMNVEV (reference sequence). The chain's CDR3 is CASSTPTGAPEAFF. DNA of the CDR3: TGTGCCAGCAGCACCCCGACAGGGGCGCCTGAAGCTTTCTTT.

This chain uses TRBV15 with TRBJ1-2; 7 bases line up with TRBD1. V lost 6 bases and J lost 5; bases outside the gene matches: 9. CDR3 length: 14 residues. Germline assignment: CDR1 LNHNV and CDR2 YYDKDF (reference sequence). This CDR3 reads CATSSQGVGYGYTF. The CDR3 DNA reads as TGTGCCACCAGTTCTCAGGGGGTGGGGTATGGCTACACCTTC.

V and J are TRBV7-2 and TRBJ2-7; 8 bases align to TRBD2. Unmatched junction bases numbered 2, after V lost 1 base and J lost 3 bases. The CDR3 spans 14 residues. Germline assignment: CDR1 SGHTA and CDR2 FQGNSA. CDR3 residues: CASSLGLAIYEQYF. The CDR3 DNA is TGTGCCAGCAGCTTAGGACTAGCGATCTACGAGCAGTACTTC.

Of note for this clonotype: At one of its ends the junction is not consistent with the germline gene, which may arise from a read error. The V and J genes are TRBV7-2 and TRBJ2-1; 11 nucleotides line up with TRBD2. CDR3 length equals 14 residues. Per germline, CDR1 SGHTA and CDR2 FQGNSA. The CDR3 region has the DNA TGTGCCAACAGCGATAGCGGGGGGGCGAATGAGCAGTTCTTC. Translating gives CANSDSGGANEQFF.

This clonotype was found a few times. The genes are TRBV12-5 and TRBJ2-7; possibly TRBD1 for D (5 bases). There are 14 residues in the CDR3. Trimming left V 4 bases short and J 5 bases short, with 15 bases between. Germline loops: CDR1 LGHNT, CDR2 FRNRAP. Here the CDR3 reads CASGSGRVTNEQYF. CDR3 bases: TGTGCTAGTGGTTCGGGCAGGGTAACGAACGAGCAGTACTTC.

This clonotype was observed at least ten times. CDR3 nucleotides: TGCAGTGCTAGAGAGGGGACAGGGCGAACCTACGAGCAGTACTTC. Its protein is CSAREGTGRTYEQYF. The chain joins TRBV20-1 to TRBJ2-7, with 9 bases that match TRBD1. This CDR3 comprises 15 residues. The germline CDR1 and CDR2 sequences are DFQATT and SNEGSKA (reference sequence). V was clipped by 0 bases and J by 2 bases; unmatched bases: 5.

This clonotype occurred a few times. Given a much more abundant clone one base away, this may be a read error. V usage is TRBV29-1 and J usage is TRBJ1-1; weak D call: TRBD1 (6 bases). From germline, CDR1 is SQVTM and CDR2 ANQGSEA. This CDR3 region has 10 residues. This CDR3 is CGVQDSEAFF. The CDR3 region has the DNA TGCGGCGTTCAGGACAGTGAAGCTTTCTTT.